Given below is one T cell receptor beta chain in context. Antigen: not known. The source of the sample is a study of T cell responses to AZD1222 COVID-19 vaccine. Overall study: The analysis combined second doses at about 4 or about 12 weeks.

General study points: Distributed over spike, vaccine-associated CD4 TCRs predominated at 160-218 and 743-854.

The method was immunoSEQ multiplex PCR; TCRdb's version includes in-frame clones alone and lacks a portion of them. The sample holds 90,000 to 150,000 clones, roughly nine tenths seen once. Germline V lookup: CDR1 SGHRS, CDR2 YFSETQ. CDR3 size: 14 residues. Trimming took off 4 bases at V and 4 bases at J, with 9 bases between the two ends. This sequence originates from an adult in good health. The chain has TRBV5-1 and TRBJ1-6; D gene unclear. The specimen was peripheral blood, collected on day 0 of AZD1222 vaccination. CDR3 bases: TGCGCCAGCAGCCAGACAAGATATAATTCACCCCTCCACTTT. Its protein product is CASSQTRYNSPLHF.